These 25 T cell receptor beta chains originate from one sample sequenced in a study of shared clonotypes between healthy human individuals. Cells designated naive CD8 were CD45RO-negative and were positively selected for CCR7, with terminally differentiated effector memory CD45RA+ cells excluded. The method was immunoSEQ multiplex PCR; TCRdb's version includes in-frame clones alone and lacks a portion of them. The sample records about 2,200,000 clones, about 92% being singletons. Input material: naive CD8+ T cells from PBMCs. All receptors come from a young man in good health. Some clones in this sample may be carry-over from other donors' samples.

The CDR3 loop reads CASSSTTRFNEQFF. The CDR3 nucleotides read TGTGCCAGCAGTAGTACGACTAGGTTCAATGAGCAGTTCTTC. The chain joins TRBV27 to TRBJ2-1; the D gene is possibly TRBD2 (6 bases). V lost 5 bases and J 6 bases, leaving 14 bases between the germline ends. The CDR3 totals 14 residues. CDR1 and CDR2 from the germline V gene are MNHEY and SMNVEV (reference sequence).

Comment on this clone: Other nucleotide sequences from this sample produce the same CDR3. This chain links TRBV6-1 with TRBJ1-3; the D is unclear. V was cut by 1 base and J by 0 bases, with 7 bases left in between. The germline gives CDR1 MNHNS, CDR2 SASEGT. This CDR3 is built from 15 residues. CDR3: CASSEGTISGNTIYF. The CDR3 region has the DNA TGTGCCAGCAGTGAAGGGACGATCTCTGGAAACACCATATATTTT.

This clone came up once. Different DNA sequences within this sample yield the same CDR3. This chain links TRBV28 with TRBJ1-2; 9 bases match TRBD1. The CDR3 has 13 residues. Germline lookup yields CDR1 MDHEN and CDR2 SYDVKM. V lost 3 bases and J lost 7; bases outside the gene matches: 3. CDR3 protein: CASSFGTGFGYTF. In nucleotides, the CDR3 is TGTGCCAGCAGTTTTGGGACAGGGTTTGGCTACACCTTC.

The chain recombines TRBV7-9 with TRBJ2-7, with D uncertain. The V gene lost 5 bases and the J gene lost 3 bases, with 11 bases spanning the gap. CDR1 is SEHNR, CDR2 FQNEAQ, per germline (reference sequence). This CDR3 contains 13 residues. CDR3 region: CASSPEGHYEQYF. The CDR3 nucleotides are TGTGCCAGCAGCCCCGAAGGCCACTACGAGCAGTACTTC.

As DNA, the CDR3 is TGTGCCAGCAGCTTGCGGAGGGCGTACCAAGAGACCCAGTACTTC. The encoded protein is CASSLRRAYQETQYF. V and J are TRBV6-5 and TRBJ2-5; a possible D gene is TRBD2 (6 bases). In germline, CDR1 is MNHEY, CDR2 SVGAGI. The CDR3 is 15 residues long. V was trimmed by 6 bases and J by 0 bases, leaving 14 bases between them.

The chain employs TRBV27 and TRBJ1-2; 9 positions match TRBD1. Germline CDR1 reads MNHEY; CDR2 reads SMNVEV (reference sequence). The V gene end was trimmed by 5 bases and the J gene end by 4 bases; junction bases not matched to a gene: 8. The CDR3 loop spans 15 amino acids. CDR3 sequence (DNA): TGTGCCAGCAGTCCCAGGACAGGGGCGCTCTATGGCTACACCTTC. It is translated as CASSPRTGALYGYTF.

V gene TRBV6-5 combines with J gene TRBJ2-3; D not certain. V was cut by 4 bases and J by 2 bases, with 7 bases left in between. The CDR3 is 13 residues long. CDR1 and CDR2 from the germline V gene are MNHEY and SVGAGI. The CDR3: CASSLAPTDTQYF. CDR3 DNA sequence: TGTGCCAGCAGTTTAGCCCCCACAGATACGCAGTATTTT.

This sequence joins TRBV13 and TRBJ1-1, with 7 nucleotides matching TRBD1. In germline, CDR1 is PRHDT, CDR2 FYEKMQ (reference sequence). The CDR3 is made up of 15 amino acids. After removal of 5 bases from V and 0 bases from J, the junction contained 6 bases not matched to a gene. In nucleotides, the CDR3 is TGTGCCAGCAGCCCCCAGGGGGGAATGAACACTGAAGCTTTCTTT. This encodes CASSPQGGMNTEAFF. Using reference TRBV13 and TRBJ1-1 for the parts outside the CDR3, the full variable domain is AAGVIQSPRHLIKEKRETATLKCYPIPRHDTVYWYQQGPGQDPQFLISFYEKMQSDKGSIPDRFSAQQFSDYHSELNMSSLELGDSALYFCASSPQGGMNTEAFFGQGTRLTVV.

The chain recombines TRBV28 with TRBJ1-2; D gene unclear. This CDR3 spans 12 amino acids. V lost 5 bases, J lost 7 bases, and 11 bases lay in between. Germline V lookup: CDR1 MDHEN, CDR2 SYDVKM. In nucleotides, the CDR3 is TGTGCCAGCAGTCTAAGGGCTGGTGGCTACACCTTC. It translates to CASSLRAGGYTF.

The V call is TRBV6-1, the J call TRBJ2-7; TRBD1 is a possible D gene (5 bases). The CDR3 spans 14 residues. V lost 6 bases, J lost 2 bases, and 14 bases lay in between. The germline V gene encodes CDR1 MNHNS and CDR2 SASEGT. This CDR3 reads CASRPRTYTYEQYF. The CDR3 nucleotides are TGTGCCAGCAGACCCCGGACATATACCTACGAGCAGTACTTC.

The chain links TRBV11-3 to TRBJ2-7; 13 positions agree with TRBD2. Germline CDR1 is SGHNT and CDR2 is YENEEA. The CDR3 extends over 18 amino acids. V shed 2 bases, J shed 6 bases, and the junction held 13 bases outside the gene matches. The CDR3, as DNA: TGTGCCAGCAGCTTACCGCCGAACGGGACTAGCGGGGACCTCGAGCAGTACTTC. Its protein product is CASSLPPNGTSGDLEQYF.

The CDR3 region has the DNA TGCGCCAGCAGCTTACTCTCGGGGGAGACAAACATTCAGTACTTC. Translation gives CASSLLSGETNIQYF. The rearrangement links TRBV5-1 to TRBJ2-4; D might be TRBD2 (6 bases). This CDR3 spans 15 amino acids. Trimming took 2 bases from V and 6 from J, leaving 15 bases between them. Germline-derived CDR1 and CDR2 are SGHRS and YFSETQ.

V gene TRBV7-9 combines with J gene TRBJ1-1; 8 bases are shared with TRBD1. Losses at the gene ends were 5 bases for V and 2 bases for J; bases not matched to a gene: 10. CDR1 is SEHNR and CDR2 is FQNEAQ in the germline V gene (reference sequence). CDR3 length equals 16 residues. The CDR3 here is CASSTPDRGSNTEAFF. CDR3 DNA sequence: TGTGCCAGCAGCACGCCCGACAGGGGCTCCAACACTGAAGCTTTCTTT.

The chain is built from TRBV6-1 and TRBJ2-1; no firm D call. V lost 2 bases and J lost 7, with 12 bases in between. Germline V gives CDR1 MNHNS, CDR2 SASEGT. The length of the CDR3 is 14 residues. CDR3 sequence: CASSEWTGQNEQFF. CDR3 bases: TGTGCCAGCAGTGAATGGACGGGCCAAAATGAGCAGTTCTTC.

The rearrangement joins TRBV7-8 to TRBJ2-5, with D possibly TRBD1 on 5 matching bases. Per the germline V gene, CDR1 is SGHVS and CDR2 is FQNEAQ. V shed 5 bases and J shed 4 bases, with 20 bases lying between them. This CDR3 contains 16 residues. The CDR3 sequence: CASSPLRLTDRETQYF. The CDR3 coding sequence is TGTGCCAGCAGCCCACTCAGACTGACTGACAGAGAGACCCAGTACTTC.

V and J are TRBV4-3 and TRBJ2-4; D call uncertain. Trimming took off 0 bases at V and 3 bases at J, with 15 bases between the two ends. The germline gives CDR1 LGHNA, CDR2 YSLEER. The length of the CDR3 is 17 residues. Written as DNA, the CDR3 is TGCGCCAGCAGCCAAGATATCGATCAGGAGTTCAAAAACATTCAGTACTTC. This encodes CASSQDIDQEFKNIQYF.

The chain employs TRBV7-2 and TRBJ2-2; TRBD2 is a possible D gene (5 bases). Germline CDR1 and CDR2: SGHTA and FQGNSA. V gave up 2 bases and J gave up 5 bases, with 15 bases separating them. This CDR3 region has 16 residues. For the CDR3, the DNA is TGTGCCAGCAGCTTAAGATTTAGTAGCGCGACCGGGGAGCTGTTTTTT. Amino acids: CASSLRFSSATGELFF. The full variable domain, its missing parts supplied by reference TRBV7-2 and TRBJ2-2, is GAGVSQSPSNKVTEKGKDVELRCDPISGHTALYWYRQSLGQGLEFLIYFQGNSAPDKSGLPSDRFSAERTGGSVSTLTIQRTQQEDSAVYLCASSLRFSSATGELFFGEGSRLTVL.

The chain joins TRBV5-6 to TRBJ2-1, with D possibly TRBD2 on 5 matching bases. The CDR3 runs to 15 residues. The V gene's germline CDR1 is SGHDT and CDR2 YYEEEE. Trimming shortened V by 6 bases and J by 5 bases, and 18 bases separated the two germline ends. The chain's CDR3 is CASTLTPEGDNEQFF. CDR3 in DNA: TGTGCCAGCACCCTTACGCCTGAGGGCGACAATGAGCAGTTCTTC.

This sequence joins TRBV28 and TRBJ2-2, with 8 positions matching TRBD1. CDR3 length: 13 residues. Per germline, CDR1 MDHEN and CDR2 SYDVKM. J lost 8 bases, V lost 5 bases, and 4 bases had no gene match. CDR3 residues: CASSRQGSGELFF. CDR3 bases: TGTGCCAGCAGTAGACAGGGGTCGGGGGAGCTGTTTTTT.

This clone came up once. The chain's CDR3 is CASGLAGLASTDTQYF. The DNA of the CDR3 is TGTGCTAGTGGTTTAGCGGGACTAGCTAGCACAGATACGCAGTATTTT. The genes are TRBV12-5 and TRBJ2-3; the match to TRBD2 covers 9 bases. The CDR3 has 16 amino acids. The J segment lost 0 bases and the V segment lost 3 bases, leaving 4 bases of the junction unmatched. Per germline, CDR1 LGHNT and CDR2 FRNRAP.

This chain joins TRBV30 and TRBJ1-1, with D hard to call. The CDR3 extends over 15 amino acids. V shed 2 bases and J shed 4 bases, with 17 bases lying between them. Per the germline V gene, CDR1 is GTSNPN and CDR2 is SVGIG (reference sequence). CDR3 DNA sequence: TGTGCCTGGAGTTGGGAGAGGCTACGCCTCACTGAAGCTTTCTTT. It codes for CAWSWERLRLTEAFF.

The V call is TRBV6-1, the J call TRBJ2-3, with D unresolved. CDR3 length: 13 residues. Trimming took 7 bases from V and 2 from J, leaving 10 bases between them. The germline CDR1 and CDR2 sequences are MNHNS and SASEGT. The CDR3 DNA follows: TGTGCCAGCAAGGGCATCAACACAGATACGCAGTATTTT. Translating gives CASKGINTDTQYF.

The V gene is TRBV28, the J gene TRBJ1-2; D is undetermined. CDR1 is MDHEN, CDR2 SYDVKM, per germline. The CDR3 runs 12 residues. With 6 bases removed from V and 1 base from J, the gap between germline ends came to 6 bases. CDR3: CASRGFNYGYTF. Here the CDR3 DNA reads TGTGCCAGCAGAGGGTTTAACTATGGCTACACCTTC.

DNA for the CDR3: TGTGCCATCAGTGAGGATAGGACTTTCCAAGAGACCCAGTACTTC. This translates into CAISEDRTFQETQYF. J is TRBJ2-5 and V is TRBV10-3, with D possibly matching TRBD2 (5 bases). The CDR3 loop spans 15 amino acids. V was cut by 2 bases and J by 1 base, with 11 bases left in between. CDR1 ENHRY and CDR2 SYGVKD come from the germline V gene.

This sequence joins TRBV28 and TRBJ1-2; 8 bases map to TRBD1. CDR3 length equals 16 residues. V lost 4 bases, J lost 6 bases, and 13 bases stayed unmatched. Germline V lookup: CDR1 MDHEN, CDR2 SYDVKM. CDR3 region: CASSSRGQGASHGYTF. CDR3 coding DNA: TGTGCCAGCAGTTCCCGAGGGCAGGGGGCATCGCATGGCTACACCTTC.